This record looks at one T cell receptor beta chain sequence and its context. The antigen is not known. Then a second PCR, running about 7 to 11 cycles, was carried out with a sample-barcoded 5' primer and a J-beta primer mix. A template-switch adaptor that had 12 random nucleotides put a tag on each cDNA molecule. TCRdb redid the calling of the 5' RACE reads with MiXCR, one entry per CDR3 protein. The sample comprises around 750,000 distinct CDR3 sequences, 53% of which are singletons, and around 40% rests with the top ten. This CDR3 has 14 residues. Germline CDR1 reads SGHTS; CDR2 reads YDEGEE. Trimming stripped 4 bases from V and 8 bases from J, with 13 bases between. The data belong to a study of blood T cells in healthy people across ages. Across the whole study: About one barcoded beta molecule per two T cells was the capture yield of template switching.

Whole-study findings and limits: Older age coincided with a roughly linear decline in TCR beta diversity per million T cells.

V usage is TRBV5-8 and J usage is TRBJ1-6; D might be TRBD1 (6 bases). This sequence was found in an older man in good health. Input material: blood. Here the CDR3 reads CASSGDQGYSPLHF. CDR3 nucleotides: TGTGCCAGCAGCGGCGACCAGGGGTATTCACCCCTCCACTTT. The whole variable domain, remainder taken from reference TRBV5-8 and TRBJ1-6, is EAGVTQSPTHLIKTRGQQATLRCSPISGHTSVYWYQQALGLGLQFLLWYDEGEERNRGNFPPRFSGRQFPNYSSELNVNALELEDSALYLCASSGDQGYSPLHFGNGTRLTVT.